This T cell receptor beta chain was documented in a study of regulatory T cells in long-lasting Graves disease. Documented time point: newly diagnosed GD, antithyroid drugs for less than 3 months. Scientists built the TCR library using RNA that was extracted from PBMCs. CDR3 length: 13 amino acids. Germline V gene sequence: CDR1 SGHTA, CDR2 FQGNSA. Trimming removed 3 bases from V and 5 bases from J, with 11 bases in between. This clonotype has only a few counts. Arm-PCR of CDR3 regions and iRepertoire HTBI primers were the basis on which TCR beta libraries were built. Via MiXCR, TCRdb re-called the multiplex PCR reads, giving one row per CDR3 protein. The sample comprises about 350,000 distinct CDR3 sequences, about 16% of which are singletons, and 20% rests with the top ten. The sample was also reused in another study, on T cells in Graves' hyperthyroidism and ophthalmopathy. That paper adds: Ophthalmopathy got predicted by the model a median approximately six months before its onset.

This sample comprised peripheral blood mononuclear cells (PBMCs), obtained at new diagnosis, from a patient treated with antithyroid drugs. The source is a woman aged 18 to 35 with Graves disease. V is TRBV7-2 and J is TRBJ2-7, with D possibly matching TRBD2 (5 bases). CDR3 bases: TGTGCCAGCAGCTTCGCCGCCGGGGACGAGCAGTACTTC. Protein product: CASSFAAGDEQYF.